What follows describes a single TCR beta chain. Its antigen is currently unknown. The data derive from a study of CD8 T cells in Susac syndrome. Study-wide results and limits: The study conceded that its TCR sequencing and HLA analysis involved relatively few individuals.

Sequencing of TCR beta was performed on blood CD8+ T cells and on blood CD4+ T cells. It was negative isolation that provided the CD8+ and CD4+ T cells, whereas TEMRA cells were enriched by FACS. Trimming left V 4 bases short and J 0 bases short, with 12 bases between. CDR3 length: 15 amino acids. With random hexamers, reverse transcription was performed on roughly 0.45 to 1 ug of RNA. Multiplex PCR with immunoSEQ amplified the TCR beta CDR3 across 54 Vbeta and 13 Jbeta. One entry per CDR3 protein results from TCRdb running MiXCR on the immunoSEQ multiplex PCR reads. The table includes approximately 300,000 distinct CDR3 sequences, approximately 85% detected once.

J is TRBJ1-1 and V is TRBV12-3 or TRBV12-4; TRBD1 is a possible D gene (6 bases). The sample comprised CD8+ T cells from PBMCs. The sequence was obtained from a human donor with multiple sclerosis. The DNA of the CDR3 is TGTGCCAGCAGTTATGGACAGACCCTGAACACTGAAGCTTTCTTT. This gives the protein CASSYGQTLNTEAFF.